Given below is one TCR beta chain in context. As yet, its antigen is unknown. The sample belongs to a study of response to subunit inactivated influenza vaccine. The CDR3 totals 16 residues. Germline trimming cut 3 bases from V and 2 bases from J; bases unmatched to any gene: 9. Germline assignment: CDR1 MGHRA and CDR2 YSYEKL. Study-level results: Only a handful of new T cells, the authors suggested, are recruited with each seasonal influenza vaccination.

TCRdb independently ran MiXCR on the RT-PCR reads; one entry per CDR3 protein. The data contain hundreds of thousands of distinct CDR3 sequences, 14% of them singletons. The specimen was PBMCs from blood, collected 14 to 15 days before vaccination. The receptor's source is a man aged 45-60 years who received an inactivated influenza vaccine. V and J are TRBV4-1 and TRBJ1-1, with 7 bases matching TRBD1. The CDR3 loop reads CASSHGGGEFNTEAFF. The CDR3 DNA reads TGCGCCAGCAGCCACGGAGGGGGCGAGTTTAACACTGAAGCTTTCTTT.